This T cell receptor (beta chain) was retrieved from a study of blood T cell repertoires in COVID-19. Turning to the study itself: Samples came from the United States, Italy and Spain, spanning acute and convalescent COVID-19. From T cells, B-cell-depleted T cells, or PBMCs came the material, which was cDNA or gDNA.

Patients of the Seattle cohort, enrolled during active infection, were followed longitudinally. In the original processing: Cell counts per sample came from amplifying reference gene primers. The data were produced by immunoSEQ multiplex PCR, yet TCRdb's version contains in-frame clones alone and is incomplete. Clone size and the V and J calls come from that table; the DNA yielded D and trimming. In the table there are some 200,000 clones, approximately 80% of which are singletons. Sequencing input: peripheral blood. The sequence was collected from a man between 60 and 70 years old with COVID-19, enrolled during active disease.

CDR3 DNA: TGTGCCAGCAGCTTGGAGGGGGCTCGATATGGCTACACCTTC. This codes for CASSLEGARYGYTF. The V call is TRBV5-4, the J call TRBJ1-2, with 7 nucleotides matching TRBD1. The V and J ends lost 0 bases and 5 bases, in that order; junction bases with no gene match: 4. Germline CDR1 reads SGHNT; CDR2 reads YYREEE (reference sequence). The CDR3 spans 14 residues.